This T cell receptor beta chain was profiled in a study of blood T cell repertoires in COVID-19 (dated by TCRdb to the early 2020s). Study-wide context: The collaborator samples originated in the United States, Italy and Spain and spanned the acute and convalescent phases of COVID-19. The prospective study material was composed of cDNA or gDNA derived from T cells, B-cell-depleted T cells, or PBMCs. Deeply sampled blood TCRbeta repertoires from subjects exposed to, actively infected with, or recovered from COVID-19 were included in the dataset. The repertoires were made available in a free public database intended to serve as a resource for research on the immune response to SARS-CoV-2. Samples were obtained from the ongoing ImmuneRACE study (first 160 participants) and from some 1,300 subjects provided by 6 global collaborators. The sample metadata nearly always contained a de-identified subject ID, COVID-19 status, age in years and sex. HLA class I and class II types, where available, came from metadata supplied by the sample provider rather than from assay-based typing. Broad study findings and their caveats: How much clinical and demographic metadata was included differed by source and by participant, and the metadata was provided uncurated.

Participants in the prospective study were enrolled through a virtual design, were aged 18 to 89 years, and lived in roughly 25 United States geographic areas. In the prospective study, participants were assigned to cohorts based on the clinical history participants reported in a screening survey and a study questionnaire. Mobile phlebotomists in the prospective study collected whole blood, serum and a nasopharyngeal or oropharyngeal swab from every participant. Prospective study participants could optionally give additional blood draws and questionnaires over an approximately 2-month period. Before DNA extraction, prospective study blood samples were shipped either frozen or at room temperature. TCRbeta CDR3 regions were amplified from genomic DNA using the immunoSEQ Assay, a bias-controlled multiplex PCR. As for the authors' bioinformatics: Within the assay, amplification of reference gene primers was used to estimate how many nucleated cells each sample contained. To quantify the absolute abundance of each unique TCRbeta CDR3 rearrangement, sequence reads were collapsed and filtered. For each sample, productive Simpson clonality was calculated as the square root of Simpson's diversity index across productive rearrangements. Here the immuneACCESS table is served through TCRdb, limited to in-frame sequences with V and J called. Missing clones are a known gap in these copies; in checked studies unresolved V genes cover under half, and the rest lacks a known reason. V and J calls and clone size come straight from that table; D and trimming were deduced from the DNA. The sample yields hundreds of thousands of clones; approximately 90% were counted once. The ten largest clonotypes hold under 2% of the sample.

Concerning this clone: Its antigen remains unidentified. No much larger clonotype is one base removed from it; base qualities were not supplied. At the DNA level, this CDR3 is encoded by other sequences in the same sample as well.

CDR1 LNHDA and CDR2 SQIVND were looked up in the germline V gene (reference sequence). The germline ends are 7 bases apart after V is trimmed by 1 base and J by 3 bases. Its CDR3 holds 13 amino acids, cysteine through phenylalanine. The retained sequence is limited to the CDR3, 39 bases, with the frame set at the first base. This receptor was taken from a woman under 30 with acute COVID-19. Sequencing input: PBMCs or T cells enriched from blood (not recorded which). The chain links TRBV19 with TRBJ2-7; the D region possibly corresponds to TRBD1 (5 bases align). Here the CDR3 is given as CASSIGGGYEQYF. The nucleotide sequence reads as follows: TGTGCCAGTAGTATAGGGGGCGGCTACGAGCAGTACTTC.